This section outlines one T cell receptor (beta chain) sequence together with its context. It lacks a known antigen. No much larger clone exists at a distance of one base, and base qualities are not known. TCRbeta CDR3 regions were amplified from genomic DNA using the immunoSEQ Assay, a bias-controlled multiplex PCR. The authors processed their data as follows. Nucleated cell counts per sample were estimated from amplification of reference gene primers within the assay. Sequence reads were collapsed and filtered to measure the absolute abundance of every unique TCRbeta CDR3 rearrangement. For each sample, productive Simpson clonality was calculated as the square root of Simpson's diversity index over productive rearrangements. This immuneACCESS table, as held by TCRdb, lists in-frame sequences with V and J called but not all clones. Of the missing ones, under half trace to an unresolved V gene in checked studies; the others have no known cause. That table supplies the V and J calls and clone size; D and trimming were determined from the DNA. For this sample there are about 93,000 clones; roughly 88% appear just once. The ten largest account for less than 2% of the sample.

This record comes from a study of blood T cell repertoires in COVID-19 (dated by TCRdb to the early 2020s). Background for the entire study: The collaborator samples originated in the United States, Italy and Spain and spanned the acute and convalescent phases of COVID-19. The prospective study material was composed of cDNA or gDNA derived from T cells, B-cell-depleted T cells, or PBMCs. Deeply sampled blood TCRbeta repertoires from subjects exposed to, actively infected with, or recovered from COVID-19 were included in the dataset. The repertoires were released in a freely available public database intended as a resource for research on the immune response to SARS-CoV-2. The samples were drawn from the first 160 participants of the ongoing ImmuneRACE study and from over 950 subjects provided by 6 global collaborators. The sample metadata nearly always contained a de-identified subject ID, COVID-19 status, age in years and sex. HLA class I and class II types, where available, came from metadata supplied by the sample provider rather than from assay-based typing.

The research as a whole found: How much clinical and demographic metadata was included differed by source and by participant, and the metadata was provided uncurated.

The collaborating institutions used their own protocols to collect whole blood in K2EDTA tubes. Collaborator samples were shipped for TCRbeta analysis as frozen whole blood, isolated PBMCs, or DNA extracted from either sample type. This clonotype was sampled from a human donor with active COVID-19. The donor label of this sample is uncertain. Material: peripheral blood.

The encoded CDR3 is CASSPDRDLYEQYF. The DNA is as follows: TGTGCCAGCAGTCCGGACAGGGATCTCTACGAGCAGTACTTC. In this chain, TRBV27 is recombined with TRBJ2-7, with 8 junctional bases fitting TRBD1. Ends trimmed: V by 5 bases, J by 3 bases; bases unmatched to a gene: 6. CDR1 is given as MNHEY and CDR2 as SMNVEV, both from the germline V gene (reference sequence). The CDR3 spans 14 residues, from the cysteine through the phenylalanine. The retained sequence is limited to the CDR3, 42 bases, with the frame set at the first base.